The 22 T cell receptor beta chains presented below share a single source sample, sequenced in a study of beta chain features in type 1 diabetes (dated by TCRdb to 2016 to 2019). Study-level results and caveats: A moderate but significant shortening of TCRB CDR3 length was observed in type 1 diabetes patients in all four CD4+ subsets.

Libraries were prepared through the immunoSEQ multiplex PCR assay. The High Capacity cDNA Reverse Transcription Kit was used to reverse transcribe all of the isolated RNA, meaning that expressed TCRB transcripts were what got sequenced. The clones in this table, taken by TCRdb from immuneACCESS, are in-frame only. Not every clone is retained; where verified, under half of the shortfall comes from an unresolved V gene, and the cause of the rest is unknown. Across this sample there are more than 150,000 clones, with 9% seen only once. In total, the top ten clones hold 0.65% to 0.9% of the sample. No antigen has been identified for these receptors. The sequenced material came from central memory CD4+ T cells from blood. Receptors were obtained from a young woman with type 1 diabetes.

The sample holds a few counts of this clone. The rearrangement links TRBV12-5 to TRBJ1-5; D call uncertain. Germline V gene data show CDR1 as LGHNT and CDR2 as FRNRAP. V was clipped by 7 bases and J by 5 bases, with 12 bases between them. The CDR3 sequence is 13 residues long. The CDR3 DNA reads TGTGCTAGTGCCCAGTCCGGGGATCAGCCCCAGCATTTT. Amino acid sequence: CASAQSGDQPQHF.

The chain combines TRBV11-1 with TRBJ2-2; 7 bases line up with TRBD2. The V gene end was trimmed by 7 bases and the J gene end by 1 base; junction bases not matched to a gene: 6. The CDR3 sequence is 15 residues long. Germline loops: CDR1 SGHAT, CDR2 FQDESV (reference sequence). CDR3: CASIKAGRNTGELFF. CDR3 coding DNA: TGTGCCAGCATCAAAGCGGGACGGAACACCGGGGAGCTGTTTTTT.

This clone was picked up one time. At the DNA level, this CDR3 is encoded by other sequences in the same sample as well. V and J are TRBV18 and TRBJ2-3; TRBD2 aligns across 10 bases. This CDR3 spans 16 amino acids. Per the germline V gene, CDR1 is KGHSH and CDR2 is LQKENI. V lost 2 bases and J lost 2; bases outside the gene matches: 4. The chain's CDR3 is CASSPWTSGSTDTQYF. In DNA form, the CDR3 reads TGTGCCAGCTCACCATGGACTAGCGGCTCCACAGATACGCAGTATTTT.

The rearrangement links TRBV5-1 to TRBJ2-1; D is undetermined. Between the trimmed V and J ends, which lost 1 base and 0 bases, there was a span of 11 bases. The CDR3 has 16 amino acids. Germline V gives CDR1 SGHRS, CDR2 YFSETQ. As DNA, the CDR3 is TGCGCCAGCAGCTTGTCTAGTTCTAGCTCCTACAATGAGCAGTTCTTC. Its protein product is CASSLSSSSSYNEQFF.

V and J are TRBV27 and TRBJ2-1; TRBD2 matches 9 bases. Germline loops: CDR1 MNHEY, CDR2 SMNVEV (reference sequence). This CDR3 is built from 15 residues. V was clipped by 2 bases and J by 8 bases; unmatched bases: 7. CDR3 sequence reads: CASSLKGGRADEQFF. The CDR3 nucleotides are TGTGCCAGCAGTTTAAAGGGCGGGAGGGCCGATGAGCAGTTCTTC.

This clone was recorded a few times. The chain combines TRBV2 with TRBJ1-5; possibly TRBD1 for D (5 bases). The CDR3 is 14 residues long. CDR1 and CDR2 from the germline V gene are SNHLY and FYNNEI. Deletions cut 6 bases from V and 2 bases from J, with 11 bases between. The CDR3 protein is CASRIRVGNQPQHF. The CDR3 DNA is TGTGCCAGCAGGATCAGGGTAGGCAATCAGCCCCAGCATTTT.

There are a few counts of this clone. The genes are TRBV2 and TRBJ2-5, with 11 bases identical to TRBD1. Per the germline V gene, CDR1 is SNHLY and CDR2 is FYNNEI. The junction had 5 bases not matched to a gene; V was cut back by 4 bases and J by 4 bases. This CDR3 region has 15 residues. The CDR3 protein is CASSAGQGVGETQYF. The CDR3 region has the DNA TGTGCCAGCAGTGCGGGACAGGGGGTTGGAGAGACCCAGTACTTC.

The chain's CDR3 is CASSVAGGASTGELFF. The CDR3 region has the DNA TGTGCCAGCAGCGTAGCAGGGGGCGCGTCCACCGGGGAGCTGTTTTTT. The chain recombines TRBV9 with TRBJ2-2; 8 bases are shared with TRBD1. Germline trimming cut 0 bases from V and 4 bases from J; bases unmatched to any gene: 5. The CDR3 spans 16 residues. CDR1 is SGDLS, CDR2 YYNGEE, per germline.

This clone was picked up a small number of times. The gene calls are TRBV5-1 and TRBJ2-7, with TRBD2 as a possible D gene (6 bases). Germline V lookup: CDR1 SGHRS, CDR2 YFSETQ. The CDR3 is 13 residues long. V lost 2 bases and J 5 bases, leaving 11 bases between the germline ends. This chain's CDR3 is CASSFSGRHEQYF. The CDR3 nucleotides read TGCGCCAGCAGCTTTTCAGGGAGGCACGAGCAGTACTTC. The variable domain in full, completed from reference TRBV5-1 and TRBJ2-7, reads KAGVTQTPRYLIKTRGQQVTLSCSPISGHRSVSWYQQTPGQGLQFLFEYFSETQRNKGNFPGRFSGRQFSNSRSEMNVSTLELGDSALYLCASSFSGRHEQYFGPGTRLTVT.

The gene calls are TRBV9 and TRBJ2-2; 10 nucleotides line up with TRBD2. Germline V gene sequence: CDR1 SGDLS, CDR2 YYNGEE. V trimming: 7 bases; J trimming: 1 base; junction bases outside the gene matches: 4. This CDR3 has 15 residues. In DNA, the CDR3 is TGTGCCAGCGCCCGGACTAGCGGGAACACCGGGGAGCTGTTTTTT. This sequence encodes CASARTSGNTGELFF.

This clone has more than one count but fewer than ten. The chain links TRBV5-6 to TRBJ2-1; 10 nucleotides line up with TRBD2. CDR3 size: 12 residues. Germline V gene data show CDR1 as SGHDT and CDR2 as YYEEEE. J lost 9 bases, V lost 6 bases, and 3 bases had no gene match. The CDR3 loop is CASTRTSGEQFF. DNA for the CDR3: TGTGCCAGCACCAGGACTAGCGGTGAGCAGTTCTTC.

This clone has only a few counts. DNA of the CDR3: TGTGCCAGCAGTGAATACAAAGAACTAGCGGGGACAGATACGCAGTATTTT. Amino acid sequence: CASSEYKELAGTDTQYF. The rearrangement uses TRBV25-1 and TRBJ2-3; 10 bases agree with TRBD2. The CDR3 totals 17 residues. Germline CDR1 MGHDK, CDR2 SYGVNS. V shed 0 bases, J shed 3 bases, and the junction held 6 bases outside the gene matches. Looking up the rest from reference TRBV25-1 and TRBJ2-3 gives the full variable domain: EADIYQTPRYLVIGTGKKITLECSQTMGHDKMYWYQQDPGMELHLIHYSYGVNSTEKGDLSSESTVSRIRTEHFPLTLESARPSHTSQYLCASSEYKELAGTDTQYFGPGTRLTVL.

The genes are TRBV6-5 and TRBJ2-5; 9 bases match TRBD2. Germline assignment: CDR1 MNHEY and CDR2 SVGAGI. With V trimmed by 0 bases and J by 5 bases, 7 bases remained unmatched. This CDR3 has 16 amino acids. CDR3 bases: TGTGCCAGCAGTTACTCTTTGCGGGAGGGCCTGGAGACCCAGTACTTC. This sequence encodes CASSYSLREGLETQYF.

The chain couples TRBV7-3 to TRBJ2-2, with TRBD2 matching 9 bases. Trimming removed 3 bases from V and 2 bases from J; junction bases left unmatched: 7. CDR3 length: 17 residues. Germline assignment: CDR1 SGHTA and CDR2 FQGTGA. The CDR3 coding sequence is TGTGCCAGCAGCTTGGGTAGCGGGAGCCTTAACACCGGGGAGCTGTTTTTT. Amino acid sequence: CASSLGSGSLNTGELFF.

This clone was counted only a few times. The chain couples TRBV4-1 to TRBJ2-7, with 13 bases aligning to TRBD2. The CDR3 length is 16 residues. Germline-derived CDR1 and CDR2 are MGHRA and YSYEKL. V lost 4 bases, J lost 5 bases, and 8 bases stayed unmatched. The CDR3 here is CASSLQLAGGPHEQYF. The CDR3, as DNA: TGCGCCAGCAGCCTCCAACTAGCGGGAGGGCCCCACGAGCAGTACTTC.

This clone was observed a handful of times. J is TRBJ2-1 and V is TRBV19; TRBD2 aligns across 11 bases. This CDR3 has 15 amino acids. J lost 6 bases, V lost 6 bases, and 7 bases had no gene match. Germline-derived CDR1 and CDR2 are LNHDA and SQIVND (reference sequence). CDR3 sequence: CASRMTSGTGNEQFF. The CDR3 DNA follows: TGTGCCAGTAGGATGACTAGCGGGACCGGCAATGAGCAGTTCTTC.

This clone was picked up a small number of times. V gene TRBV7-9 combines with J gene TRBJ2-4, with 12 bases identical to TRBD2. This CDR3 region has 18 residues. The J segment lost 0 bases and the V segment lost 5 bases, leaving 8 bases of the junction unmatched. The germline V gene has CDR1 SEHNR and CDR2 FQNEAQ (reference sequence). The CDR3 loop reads CASSRLAGDRRAKNIQYF. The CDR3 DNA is TGTGCCAGCAGCCGACTAGCGGGAGATCGGCGAGCCAAAAACATTCAGTACTTC.

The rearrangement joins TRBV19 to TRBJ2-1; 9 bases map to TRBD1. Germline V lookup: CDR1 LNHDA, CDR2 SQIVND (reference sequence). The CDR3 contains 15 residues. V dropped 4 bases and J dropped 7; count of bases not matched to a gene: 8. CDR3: CASSTTGTGMNEQFF. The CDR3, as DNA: TGTGCCAGTAGTACCACCGGGACAGGGATGAATGAGCAGTTCTTC.

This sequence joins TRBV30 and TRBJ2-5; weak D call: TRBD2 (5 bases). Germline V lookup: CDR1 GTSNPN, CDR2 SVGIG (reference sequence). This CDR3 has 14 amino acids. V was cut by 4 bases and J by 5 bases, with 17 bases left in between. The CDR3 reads CAWNPDSPGETQYF. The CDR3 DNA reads TGTGCCTGGAACCCGGACTCCCCGGGGGAGACCCAGTACTTC.

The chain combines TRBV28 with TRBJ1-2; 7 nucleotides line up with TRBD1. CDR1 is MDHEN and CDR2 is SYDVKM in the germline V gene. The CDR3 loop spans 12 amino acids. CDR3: CASAGTDYGYTF. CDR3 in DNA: TGTGCGTCCGCCGGGACAGACTATGGCTACACCTTC.

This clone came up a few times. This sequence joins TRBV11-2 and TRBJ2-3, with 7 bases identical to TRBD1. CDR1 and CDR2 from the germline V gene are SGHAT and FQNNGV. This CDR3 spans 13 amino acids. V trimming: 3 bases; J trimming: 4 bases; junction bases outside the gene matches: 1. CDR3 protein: CASSFQGADTQYF. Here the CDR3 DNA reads TGTGCCAGCAGCTTTCAGGGGGCAGATACGCAGTATTTT.

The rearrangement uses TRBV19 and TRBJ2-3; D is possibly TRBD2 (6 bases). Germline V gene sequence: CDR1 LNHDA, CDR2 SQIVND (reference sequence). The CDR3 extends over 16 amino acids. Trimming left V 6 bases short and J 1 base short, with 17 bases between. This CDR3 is CASRRVTGDGTDTQYF. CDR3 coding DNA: TGTGCCAGTAGACGAGTAACGGGAGATGGCACAGATACGCAGTATTTT.